This TCR beta chain emerged from a study of blood T cell repertoires in COVID-19. About the research overall: Some COVID-19 samples were acute and others convalescent; all came from the United States, Italy and Spain. T cells, B-cell-depleted T cells, or PBMCs provided the cDNA or gDNA that served as material.

Authors' analysis steps: Estimation of nucleated cell counts relied on the amplification of reference gene primers. Assay used: immunoSEQ multiplex PCR; TCRdb lists only in-frame clones, some missing. That table gives V, J and clone size, and the DNA gave D and trimming. The profile shows about 160,000 clones, about 85% of them singletons. Sequencing was done on a sample of peripheral blood. The TCR was taken from a man in his 70s who had recovered from COVID-19.

The CDR3 spells CASSMVSGRQEQFF. Here the CDR3 DNA reads TGTGCCAGTAGTATGGTTAGCGGACGGCAAGAGCAGTTCTTC. The rearrangement joins TRBV19 to TRBJ2-1; D perhaps matches TRBD2 (6 bases). V was trimmed by 3 bases and J by 10 bases, leaving 16 bases between them. CDR3 size: 14 residues. The V gene's germline CDR1 is LNHDA and CDR2 SQIVND (reference sequence).